This TCR beta chain is from a study of T cell repertoires in cytomegalovirus infection. Background on the study: CMV epitopes in the study were HLA-C-restricted (recently identified) and HLA-B-restricted (well studied). CMV infection plus the matching HLA type was flagged by public TCR beta signatures. The study's findings and limits: Frequencies of public TCR beta families were cumulated, and this identified carriers of CMV plus the relevant HLA. HLA-C-restricted TCR beta clonotypes specific for CMV led the ex vivo response.

TCRdb independently ran MiXCR on the reads; one entry per CDR3 protein. The table records about 55,000 distinct CDR3 sequences, around a fifth of them present only once. In the case of this clonotype: Its antigen remains unidentified.

Specimen: CD8+ T cells from cultured PBMCs, collected from culture after CMV antigen stimulation. This receptor was taken from a human donor in good health (CMV status not recorded). Some clones in this sample may be carry-over from other donors' samples.

In nucleotides, the CDR3 is TGTGCCACCAGTGATACTAGCGGGAGTTCCCACAATGAGCAGTTCTTC. Encoded protein: CATSDTSGSSHNEQFF. This rearrangement joins TRBV24-1 to TRBJ2-1; TRBD2 aligns across 11 bases. This CDR3 is 16 amino acids long. CDR1 and CDR2 (germline): KGHDR, SFDVKD. The trim removed 3 bases at V and 5 bases at J, leaving 5 bases unmatched.